The source of this TCR beta chain is a study of shared clonotypes between healthy human individuals. Looking at the study overall: Researchers assigned three CD4 naive, three CD4 memory, two CD8 naive and one CD8 memory plate to each donor. Overall study results and limits: Generally, naive subsets came out with larger estimated richness than memory subsets.

Replicate sorted-subset PCRs were loaded with 150 to 250 ng DNA, tens of thousands of T cell genomes. Libraries were prepared by immunoSEQ multiplex PCR; TCRdb keeps only in-frame clonotypes and omits some of them. The table includes around 2.1 million clones, 85% to 95% detected once. CD8 cells regarded as naive lacked CD45RO, were positively chosen for CCR7, and omitted terminally differentiated effector memory CD45RA+ cells. All donors qualified as healthy HIV-negative adults and had experienced no recent acute infections or vaccinations. Turning to this clone: Its antigen is currently unknown. Other nucleotide sequences from this sample produce the same CDR3.

The CDR3 is 15 amino acids. V dropped 3 bases and J dropped 0; count of bases not matched to a gene: 2. Per germline, CDR1 MNHEY and CDR2 SMNVEV (reference sequence). The genes are TRBV27 and TRBJ2-1; 7 bases fit TRBD2. This TCR came from a man between 18 and 29 years old in good health. Some clones in this sample may be carry-over from other donors' samples. Sequenced input: naive CD8+ T cells from PBMCs. CDR3 sequence reads: CASSLGGSSYNEQFF. CDR3 bases: TGTGCCAGCAGTTTGGGCGGGAGCTCCTACAATGAGCAGTTCTTC.